This T cell receptor beta chain is drawn from a study of blood T cells in healthy people across ages. Findings of the study overall: Naive T cell percentage showed a strong correlation with the diversity of TCR beta. Age brought a roughly linear fall in TCR beta diversity measured per million T cells. No one knew whether donors had CMV, which possibly confounded expanded clonotype changes.

Germline CDR1 and CDR2: SQVTM and ANQGSEA. The ends were cut back, 6 bases at V and 6 bases at J, with 14 bases in the middle. The CDR3 is 12 residues long. Together with a sample-barcoded 5' primer, a J-beta primer mix was included in a second PCR lasting roughly 7 to 11 cycles. Unique molecular identifiers of 12 random nucleotides labeled each cDNA. TCRdb reprocessed the 5' RACE reads via MiXCR and lists one record per CDR3 protein. The table includes 550,000 to 650,000 distinct CDR3 sequences, approximately 30% detected once. Ten or more counts support this clonotype. The antigen is not known. This sequence joins TRBV29-1 and TRBJ1-2, with a tentative D call TRBD1 (6 bases). This clonotype was obtained from a woman of 80 years or more in good health. The specimen sequenced was blood. CDR3 coding DNA: TGCAGCGTCCGCGGCAGGGGAGATGGCTACACCTTC. It is translated as CSVRGRGDGYTF.